One and the same sample provided the 20 T cell receptor beta chains below, sequenced in a study of neoadjuvant nivolumab and ipilimumab in lung cancer. Assay: immunoSEQ multiplex PCR; the TCRdb copy retains only in-frame clones and omits some. In the table there are over 25,000 clones, around 76% of which are singletons. Here the sequenced sample was tumor tissue, taken after neoadjuvant nivolumab, alone or with ipilimumab, at or shortly before surgery. All receptors come from an adult with non-small cell lung cancer.

This chain uses TRBV4-1 with TRBJ2-5; 8 nucleotides align to TRBD2. J was trimmed by 5 bases and V by 4 bases; bases with no gene match: 9. CDR1 is MGHRA, CDR2 YSYEKL, per germline. This CDR3 comprises 15 residues. CDR3 nucleotides: TGCGCCAGCAGCCCCCAGGCGGGGGGAGGCGAGACCCAGTACTTC. It codes for CASSPQAGGGETQYF.

This clone turned up a few times. The chain recombines TRBV7-9 with TRBJ2-3, with 9 bases identical to TRBD2. This CDR3 spans 13 amino acids. Germline trimming cut 4 bases from V and 4 bases from J; bases unmatched to any gene: 0. Germline lookup yields CDR1 SEHNR and CDR2 FQNEAQ (reference sequence). DNA of the CDR3: TGTGCCAGCAGCTGGACTAGCGCAGATACGCAGTATTTT. Its translation: CASSWTSADTQYF.

J is TRBJ2-3 and V is TRBV7-2; 9 bases map to TRBD2. The germline gives CDR1 SGHTA, CDR2 FQGNSA. V trimming: 1 base; J trimming: 1 base; junction bases outside the gene matches: 3. CDR3 length equals 16 residues. The DNA for the CDR3 is TGTGCCAGCAGCTTAGGTGCTAGCGGGGGCACAGATACGCAGTATTTT. Translating it yields CASSLGASGGTDTQYF.

This rearrangement joins TRBV2 to TRBJ2-7; D unresolved. The V gene lost 0 bases and the J gene lost 4 bases, with 7 bases spanning the gap. This CDR3 comprises 13 residues. The germline V gene has CDR1 SNHLY and CDR2 FYNNEI. The CDR3 reads CASSEAAAYEQYF. CDR3 nucleotide sequence: TGTGCCAGCAGTGAAGCAGCCGCGTACGAGCAGTACTTC. Complete variable domain (other parts from reference TRBV2 and TRBJ2-7): EPEVTQTPSHQVTQMGQEVILRCVPISNHLYFYWYRQILGQKVEFLVSFYNNEISEKSEIFDDQFSVERPDGSNFTLKIRSTKLEDSAMYFCASSEAAAYEQYFGPGTRLTVT.

V gene TRBV7-2 combines with J gene TRBJ2-7; D gene ambiguous. CDR1 SGHTA and CDR2 FQGNSA come from the germline V gene. Trimming cost V 3 bases and J 7 bases, with 10 bases left between them. The CDR3 contains 12 residues. The CDR3: CASSFPLGEQYF. CDR3 nucleotides: TGTGCCAGCAGCTTTCCGCTGGGGGAGCAGTACTTC.

The chain uses TRBV19 and TRBJ1-1; TRBD1 aligns across 9 bases. Germline CDR1 is LNHDA and CDR2 is SQIVND (reference sequence). The CDR3 is made up of 15 amino acids. The trim removed 5 bases at V and 1 base at J, leaving 5 bases unmatched. CDR3 amino acids: CASSPPGQGNTEAFF. The DNA of the CDR3 is TGTGCCAGTAGTCCACCGGGACAGGGGAACACTGAAGCTTTCTTT.

The rearrangement links TRBV11-1 to TRBJ2-2, with 8 positions matching TRBD1. Per germline, CDR1 SGHAT and CDR2 FQDESV (reference sequence). This CDR3 region has 15 residues. The V gene end was trimmed by 6 bases and the J gene end by 5 bases; junction bases not matched to a gene: 8. Written as DNA, the CDR3 is TGTGCCAGCAGGAAGACAGGGGCTCCGACCGGGGAGCTGTTTTTT. Its protein is CASRKTGAPTGELFF.

The CDR3 spells CASSLVLGLNNEQFF. CDR3 sequence (DNA): TGCGCCAGCAGCTTGGTTCTAGGATTAAACAATGAGCAGTTCTTC. This sequence joins TRBV5-1 and TRBJ2-1; D is unresolved. The CDR3 spans 15 residues. In germline, CDR1 is SGHRS, CDR2 YFSETQ. The V end lost 0 bases, the J end lost 5 bases, and 12 bases lay between the germline ends.

V is TRBV5-1 and J is TRBJ2-7, with D unclear. Trimming took off 3 bases at V and 4 bases at J, with 14 bases between the two ends. CDR1 is SGHRS, CDR2 YFSETQ, per germline. The CDR3 sequence is 14 residues long. CDR3 loop: CASSWAGQSYEQYF. Written as DNA, the CDR3 is TGCGCCAGCAGCTGGGCAGGCCAATCGTACGAGCAGTACTTC.

The table lists this clone with a few counts. The CDR3 DNA is TGTGCCAGCAGCGCGACGACAGGGGCCGATCAGCCCCAGCATTTT. This sequence encodes CASSATTGADQPQHF. This chain links TRBV9 with TRBJ1-5; 8 bases line up with TRBD1. CDR1 and CDR2 from the germline V gene are SGDLS and YYNGEE. The ends lost 3 bases at V and 5 bases at J; junction bases unmatched: 7. CDR3 length: 15 amino acids.

Judged by abundance, this clone is medium-sized. V gene TRBV5-1 combines with J gene TRBJ2-6; either TRBD1 or TRBD2 may fit D (5 bases each). Trimming removed 4 bases at V and 0 bases at J, with 11 bases between. The CDR3 length is 16 residues. Germline V gene data show CDR1 as SGHRS and CDR2 as YFSETQ. CDR3 protein: CASSPGPNSGANVLTF. CDR3 in DNA: TGCGCCAGCAGCCCGGGACCGAACTCTGGGGCCAACGTCCTGACTTTC. The variable domain in full, with the rest retrieved from reference TRBV5-1 and TRBJ2-6, is KAGVTQTPRYLIKTRGQQVTLSCSPISGHRSVSWYQQTPGQGLQFLFEYFSETQRNKGNFPGRFSGRQFSNSRSEMNVSTLELGDSALYLCASSPGPNSGANVLTFGAGSRLTVL.

Only one count was recorded for this clone. The chain links TRBV6-1 to TRBJ2-3; no firm D call. Per germline, CDR1 MNHNS and CDR2 SASEGT. Trimming removed 1 base from V and 4 bases from J, with 9 bases in between. This CDR3 spans 14 amino acids. The DNA of the CDR3 is TGTGCCAGCAGTGAAGGGGTAGCCTCAGATACGCAGTATTTT. Protein product: CASSEGVASDTQYF.

The V and J genes are TRBV29-1 and TRBJ1-1; D not resolved. Germline loops: CDR1 SQVTM, CDR2 ANQGSEA. Deletions cut 7 bases from V and 0 bases from J, with 9 bases between. The CDR3 is 12 residues long. The CDR3 protein is CSGGTLNTEAFF. CDR3 nucleotides: TGCAGCGGGGGAACCTTGAACACTGAAGCTTTCTTT.

This sequence joins TRBV5-6 and TRBJ1-1, with D maybe TRBD1 (5 bases). Germline values: CDR1 SGHDT, CDR2 YYEEEE. V was shortened by 2 bases and J by 6 bases, with 11 bases between the two germline ends. The CDR3 totals 13 residues. The CDR3 reads CASSFSRDPEAFF. The DNA of the CDR3 is TGTGCCAGCAGCTTCTCCCGGGACCCTGAAGCTTTCTTT.

The chain combines TRBV7-2 with TRBJ1-2; no clear D gene. CDR1 is SGHTA and CDR2 is FQGNSA in the germline V gene. V lost 1 base to trimming and J lost 1 base, with 7 bases between them. The CDR3 has 14 residues. The CDR3 region has the DNA TGTGCCAGCAGCTTAGATACGGGTAACTATGGCTACACCTTC. Translation: CASSLDTGNYGYTF.

V and J are TRBV2 and TRBJ1-1; TRBD1 matches at 7 bases. In germline, CDR1 is SNHLY, CDR2 FYNNEI. The V segment lost 4 bases and the J segment 0 bases; nucleotides outside the gene matches: 11. This CDR3 contains 17 residues. The CDR3 coding sequence is TGTGCCAGCAGTGGACGACAGGGAGTAAGCATGAACACTGAAGCTTTCTTT. It yields the protein CASSGRQGVSMNTEAFF.

There are a few counts of this clone. The chain links TRBV30 to TRBJ1-1; D possibly corresponds to TRBD1 (6 bases). This CDR3 contains 16 residues. The germline CDR1 and CDR2 sequences are GTSNPN and SVGIG (reference sequence). Deletions cut 1 base from V and 1 base from J, with 16 bases between. The CDR3 loop reads CAWSGDITGRNTEAFF. CDR3 in DNA: TGTGCCTGGAGTGGCGATATAACAGGGAGGAACACTGAAGCTTTCTTT.

The genes are TRBV7-3 and TRBJ1-2, with a tentative D call TRBD1 (5 bases). CDR1 is SGHTA, CDR2 FQGTGA, per germline. Deletions cut 0 bases from V and 5 bases from J, with 13 bases between. The length of the CDR3 is 15 residues. Here the CDR3 reads CASSLTGQASYGYTF. In nucleotides, the CDR3 is TGTGCCAGCAGCTTAACTGGACAAGCCTCTTATGGCTACACCTTC. The complete variable domain, with remaining parts taken from reference TRBV7-3 and TRBJ1-2, reads GAGVSQTPSNKVTEKGKYVELRCDPISGHTALYWYRQSLGQGPEFLIYFQGTGAADDSGLPNDRFFAVRPEGSVSTLKIQRTERGDSAVYLCASSLTGQASYGYTFGSGTRLTVV.

The chain is built from TRBV15 and TRBJ2-4; D is ambiguous. With 5 bases removed from V and 1 base from J, the gap between germline ends came to 12 bases. Germline values: CDR1 LNHNV, CDR2 YYDKDF (reference sequence). The CDR3 loop spans 15 amino acids. CDR3 residues: CATSQETVAKNIQYF. CDR3 DNA: TGTGCCACCAGCCAAGAGACGGTTGCCAAAAACATTCAGTACTTC. Looking up the rest from reference TRBV15 and TRBJ2-4 gives the full variable domain: DAMVIQNPRYQVTQFGKPVTLSCSQTLNHNVMYWYQQKSSQAPKLLFHYYDKDFNNEADTPDNFQSRRPNTSFCFLDIRSPGLGDTAMYLCATSQETVAKNIQYFGAGTRLSVL.

A single count supports this clone. V and J are TRBV7-2 and TRBJ2-3; no firm D call. V lost 2 bases to trimming and J lost 5 bases, with 8 bases between them. Germline V CDR1 and CDR2: SGHTA, FQGNSA. The CDR3 has 13 amino acids. The CDR3: CASSLSTKDTQYF. The CDR3 DNA follows: TGTGCCAGCAGCTTATCTACCAAAGATACGCAGTATTTT.